This T cell receptor (beta chain) was sequenced in a study of cytomegalovirus exposure and HLA in healthy donors. Comment on this clone: Its antigen remains unknown.

The method was immunoSEQ multiplex PCR; TCRdb's version includes in-frame clones alone and lacks a portion of them. The table records about 350,000 clones, about nine tenths of them present only once. The donors belonged to the roughly 120-subject validation cohort, separate from the approximately 670-subject first cohort. J lost 3 bases, V lost 3 bases, and 2 bases had no gene match. Germline assignment: CDR1 SNHLY and CDR2 FYNNEI. This CDR3 is 15 amino acids long. Study findings and constraints: Some TCR beta chains (about 170 of them) were listed as cytomegalovirus-associated. First-cohort TCR clusters tended to co-occur in the 90 to 150 validation repertoires, a later analysis found. Rarity characterized most TCR sequences, yet some public TCRs appeared in many donors.

The rearrangement joins TRBV2 to TRBJ1-5; 10 nucleotides match TRBD1. This TCR derives from a woman aged 25 to 39 in good health and CMV-seropositive. The sample comprised PBMCs. CDR3 residues: CASSEGQGYNQPQHF. DNA for the CDR3: TGTGCCAGCAGTGAGGGACAGGGGTACAATCAGCCCCAGCATTTT.